This entry lists 29 T cell receptor beta chains sequenced from one sample in a study of blood T cell repertoires in COVID-19 (dated by TCRdb to about 2020). Preparation of the library involved the immunoSEQ multiplex PCR assay. TCRdb provides this immuneACCESS table in a form limited to in-frame rearrangements. Some clones are lacking; in checked studies, under half of them reflect an unresolved V gene, and why the rest are absent is not known. This sample is represented by some 73,000 clones; 75% to 95% of them were singletons. The ten largest clones capture 6.9% of the sample. The sample was peripheral blood. These receptor sequences come from a human donor in a cohort sampled during active COVID-19.

The CDR3 coding sequence is TGTGCCAGCAGTGATAGGTGGCAGGGCTCTGGAAACACCATATATTTT. It encodes CASSDRWQGSGNTIYF. The chain recombines TRBV2 with TRBJ1-3, with a possible D match to TRBD1 (5 bases). Germline V gene data show CDR1 as SNHLY and CDR2 as FYNNEI. CDR3 length equals 16 residues. Trimming stripped 3 bases from V and 0 bases from J, with 12 bases between.

V usage is TRBV7-9 and J usage is TRBJ2-3; 9 nucleotides match TRBD2. The junction had 3 bases not matched to a gene; V was cut back by 5 bases and J by 9 bases. Germline loops: CDR1 SEHNR, CDR2 FQNEAQ (reference sequence). CDR3 length equals 12 residues. CDR3 in amino acids: CASSASGATQYF. The DNA for the CDR3 is TGTGCCAGCAGCGCTAGCGGGGCCACGCAGTATTTT.

V usage is TRBV2 and J usage is TRBJ2-3; TRBD2 agrees at 15 bases. Germline-derived CDR1 and CDR2 are SNHLY and FYNNEI. The V segment lost 6 bases and the J segment 2 bases; nucleotides outside the gene matches: 12. The CDR3 contains 19 residues. The CDR3 region is CASSVPGTSGGKNTDTQYF. The CDR3 coding sequence is TGTGCCAGCAGCGTTCCCGGGACTAGCGGGGGGAAGAACACAGATACGCAGTATTTT. The full variable domain, with the rest looked up from reference TRBV2 and TRBJ2-3, is EPEVTQTPSHQVTQMGQEVILRCVPISNHLYFYWYRQILGQKVEFLVSFYNNEISEKSEIFDDQFSVERPDGSNFTLKIRSTKLEDSAMYFCASSVPGTSGGKNTDTQYFGPGTRLTVL.

The J gene is TRBJ1-2, the V gene TRBV19; D uncertain. V dropped 5 bases and J dropped 0 bases, with 16 bases sitting between them. Germline CDR1 reads LNHDA; CDR2 reads SQIVND (reference sequence). CDR3 size: 16 residues. The CDR3 protein is CASSPDAGISNYGYTF. The CDR3 DNA reads as TGTGCCAGTAGTCCCGACGCGGGCATCTCTAACTATGGCTACACCTTC.

The table lists this clone with a count of one. The V gene is TRBV24-1, the J gene TRBJ2-3; 7 bases map to TRBD2. This CDR3 has 14 amino acids. Germline V CDR1 and CDR2: KGHDR, SFDVKD. Unmatched junction bases numbered 3, after V lost 5 bases and J lost 2 bases. The CDR3 is CATSVGGVTDTQYF. The DNA of the CDR3 is TGTGCCACCAGTGTTGGGGGGGTCACAGATACGCAGTATTTT.

The chain couples TRBV7-9 to TRBJ2-2; weak D call: TRBD1 (5 bases). The CDR3 sequence is 14 residues long. Germline values: CDR1 SEHNR, CDR2 FQNEAQ (reference sequence). V lost 3 bases and J 1 base, leaving 6 bases between the germline ends. CDR3 region: CASSFRGNTGELFF. The CDR3 DNA reads as TGTGCCAGCAGCTTTAGGGGGAACACCGGGGAGCTGTTTTTT.

The rearrangement links TRBV5-1 to TRBJ1-2; D not certain. V was cut by 0 bases and J by 0 bases, with 6 bases left in between. The CDR3 is 14 amino acids. The germline V gene has CDR1 SGHRS and CDR2 YFSETQ. The CDR3 protein is CASSLDTTNYGYTF. The CDR3 coding sequence is TGCGCCAGCAGCTTGGACACGACTAACTATGGCTACACCTTC.

The rearrangement joins TRBV20-1 to TRBJ1-1; no clear D. Germline CDR1 is DFQATT and CDR2 is SNEGSKA (reference sequence). This CDR3 comprises 11 residues. The V gene lost 1 base and the J gene lost 7 bases, with 7 bases spanning the gap. The CDR3, as DNA: TGCAGTGCTAGAGCCAGACTTGAAGCTTTCTTT. This gives the protein CSARARLEAFF.

This rearrangement joins TRBV10-2 to TRBJ1-6; D perhaps matches TRBD1 (6 bases). CDR3 length: 16 residues. Germline assignment: CDR1 WSHSY and CDR2 SAAADI. The germline V and J ends were trimmed by 0 bases and 6 bases, with 12 bases remaining between them. The CDR3: CASSESGGPFNSPLHF. For the CDR3, the DNA is TGCGCCAGCAGTGAGTCCGGGGGGCCGTTTAATTCACCCCTCCACTTT.

The CDR3 DNA reads as TGTGCCAGCTCACCAGGGACACCTCAAGAGACCCAGTACTTC. Translation gives CASSPGTPQETQYF. The J gene is TRBJ2-5, the V gene TRBV18, with D possibly TRBD1 on 6 matching bases. Germline V gene sequence: CDR1 KGHSH, CDR2 LQKENI. CDR3 size: 14 residues. Trimming took off 2 bases at V and 2 bases at J, with 9 bases between the two ends.

The rearrangement joins TRBV6-2 or TRBV6-3 to TRBJ2-5; 7 bases map to TRBD1. V shed 6 bases, J shed 0 bases, and the junction held 10 bases outside the gene matches. The CDR3 covers 16 residues. From germline, CDR1 is MNHEY and CDR2 SVGEGT. The CDR3 DNA is TGTGCCAGCAGCGAAGGGACAGCAAGTTACCAAGAGACCCAGTACTTC. This encodes CASSEGTASYQETQYF.

The gene calls are TRBV30 and TRBJ1-5; D not resolved. The V end was cut by 2 bases, the J end by 7 bases, with 12 bases between. The germline V gene encodes CDR1 GTSNPN and CDR2 SVGIG (reference sequence). The CDR3 is made up of 13 amino acids. CDR3 coding DNA: TGTGCCTGGAGTACGAGAGACGGGCAGCCCCAGCATTTT. It specifies CAWSTRDGQPQHF.

This clone qualifies as medium-sized. V usage is TRBV21-1 and J usage is TRBJ1-5; the table calls TRBD1, which could not be checked here. TRBV21-1 is deemed a pseudogene. This CDR3 region has 19 residues. The CDR3 DNA reads TGTGCCAGCAGCAATTTCCACGAGGACAGGGTAGTCGGCAATCAGCCCCAGCATTTT. Translation gives CASSNFHEDRVVGNQPQHF.

This clone was seen just once. The chain couples TRBV9 to TRBJ2-7, with 8 bases matching TRBD1. From germline, CDR1 is SGDLS and CDR2 YYNGEE. Unmatched junction bases numbered 6, after V lost 4 bases and J lost 3 bases. The CDR3 is made up of 14 amino acids. The CDR3 DNA sequence: TGTGCCAGCAGCACTGGGACAGGATTCTACGAGCAGTACTTC. Encoded protein: CASSTGTGFYEQYF.

The chain recombines TRBV19 with TRBJ2-5, with D tentatively TRBD2 (7 bases). Germline V gives CDR1 LNHDA, CDR2 SQIVND (reference sequence). V lost 3 bases to trimming and J lost 5 bases, with 16 bases between them. The CDR3 length is 15 residues. CDR3 bases: TGTGCCAGTAGTATGGGAGGGGGAAGATTGGAGACCCAGTACTTC. It specifies CASSMGGGRLETQYF.

The chain uses TRBV10-3 and TRBJ2-1; D perhaps matches TRBD1 (5 bases). Germline V gene data show CDR1 as ENHRY and CDR2 as SYGVKD. This CDR3 spans 14 amino acids. Deletions cut 5 bases from V and 4 bases from J, with 12 bases between. The DNA of the CDR3 is TGTGCCATCAGTTCAGGGTCCCCTTACAATGAGCAGTTCTTC. Translation gives CAISSGSPYNEQFF.

The chain combines TRBV7-8 with TRBJ2-1; 10 nucleotides agree with TRBD2. J gave up 6 bases and V 3 bases, and 8 bases lay outside the gene matches. This CDR3 is 16 amino acids long. In germline, CDR1 is SGHVS, CDR2 FQNEAQ. This CDR3 reads CASSFGLAGVSNEQFF. The CDR3 region has the DNA TGTGCCAGCAGCTTCGGGCTAGCGGGGGTATCCAATGAGCAGTTCTTC. The whole variable domain, filled in from reference TRBV7-8 and TRBJ2-1, reads GAGVSQSPRYKVAKRGQDVALRCDPISGHVSLFWYQQALGQGPEFLTYFQNEAQLDKSGLPSDRFFAERPEGSVSTLKIQRTQQEDSAVYLCASSFGLAGVSNEQFFGPGTRLTVL.

The chain couples TRBV7-2 to TRBJ1-2; TRBD1 matches 8 bases. The germline CDR1 and CDR2 sequences are SGHTA and FQGNSA. Trimming took 5 bases from V and 7 from J; bases not matched to a gene: 15. The CDR3 runs 16 residues. The CDR3 protein is CASSPKTGQGAPGYTF. As DNA, the CDR3 is TGTGCCAGCAGCCCCAAGACGGGGCAGGGGGCTCCTGGCTACACCTTC. Combining the CDR3 with reference TRBV7-2 and TRBJ1-2 gives the whole variable domain GAGVSQSPSNKVTEKGKDVELRCDPISGHTALYWYRQSLGQGLEFLIYFQGNSAPDKSGLPSDRFSAERTGGSVSTLTIQRTQQEDSAVYLCASSPKTGQGAPGYTFGSGTRLTVV.

The chain has TRBV7-2 and TRBJ2-3, with D perhaps matching TRBD2 (5 bases). The germline V gene has CDR1 SGHTA and CDR2 FQGNSA. Trimming removed 0 bases from V and 4 bases from J, with 14 bases in between. This CDR3 has 16 residues. The CDR3 coding sequence is TGTGCCAGCAGCTTAGCGGGCCGGGGAGTTTCAGATACGCAGTATTTT. The encoded protein is CASSLAGRGVSDTQYF.

This clone was seen only once. This chain links TRBV18 with TRBJ2-5; 8 bases are shared with TRBD2. V lost 3 bases to trimming and J lost 2 bases; unmatched junction nucleotides: 8. The length of the CDR3 is 16 residues. Germline lookup yields CDR1 KGHSH and CDR2 LQKENI. The CDR3 loop is CASSPRRGALQETQYF. CDR3 nucleotides: TGTGCCAGCTCACCTCGGCGGGGGGCCCTACAAGAGACCCAGTACTTC.

This clone appeared a few times. This CDR3 is CASSSLTGTTGELFF. CDR3 sequence (DNA): TGCGCCAGCAGCTCCCTGACAGGGACCACCGGGGAGCTGTTTTTT. V gene TRBV5-1 combines with J gene TRBJ2-2, with TRBD1 identical over 7 bases. J lost 4 bases, V lost 3 bases, and 6 bases had no gene match. Germline CDR1 SGHRS, CDR2 YFSETQ. The CDR3 contains 15 residues.

The rearrangement links TRBV12-3 or TRBV12-4 to TRBJ2-1; D ambiguous. Trimming took 3 bases from V and 6 from J, leaving 9 bases between them. The CDR3 totals 13 residues. CDR3 bases: TGTGCCAGCAGTTTTGGGCTCCTCAATGAGCAGTTCTTC. Its translation is CASSFGLLNEQFF.

The CDR3 DNA sequence: TGTGCCAGCGGGGTCGGGAAGACCCAGTACTTC. Amino acids: CASGVGKTQYF. This chain links TRBV7-2 with TRBJ2-5; tentative D call: TRBD2 (5 bases). Trimming removed 8 bases from V and 6 bases from J, with 10 bases in between. Germline loops: CDR1 SGHTA, CDR2 FQGNSA. This CDR3 has 11 amino acids.

The gene calls are TRBV7-7 and TRBJ2-5, with 9 bases lining up with TRBD1. This CDR3 has 13 residues. V shed 5 bases, J shed 5 bases, and the junction held 3 bases outside the gene matches. Germline CDR1 is SSHAT and CDR2 is FNYEAQ (reference sequence). The CDR3 sequence: CASSRDREETQYF. Written as DNA, the CDR3 is TGTGCCAGCAGCCGGGACAGGGAGGAGACCCAGTACTTC.

This chain joins TRBV29-1 and TRBJ1-1; 7 bases line up with TRBD1. CDR1 SQVTM and CDR2 ANQGSEA come from the germline V gene. The length of the CDR3 is 12 residues. Trimming at V came to 6 bases and at J to 5 bases, leaving 6 bases not matched to a gene. DNA of the CDR3: TGCAGCGTAAGAGGGGGCCAGACTGAAGCTTTCTTT. Its translation: CSVRGGQTEAFF.

The chain links TRBV7-2 to TRBJ1-1; 8 bases are shared with TRBD1. The V gene end was trimmed by 0 bases and the J gene end by 0 bases; junction bases not matched to a gene: 9. Germline CDR1 and CDR2: SGHTA and FQGNSA. The CDR3 runs to 18 residues. CDR3 residues: CASSLAAGGPTMNTEAFF. In nucleotides, the CDR3 is TGTGCCAGCAGCTTAGCGGCAGGGGGCCCGACCATGAACACTGAAGCTTTCTTT.

The chain uses TRBV7-9 and TRBJ2-2; tentative D call: TRBD2 (5 bases). Trimming stripped 5 bases from V and 6 bases from J, with 13 bases between. Germline V lookup: CDR1 SEHNR, CDR2 FQNEAQ (reference sequence). The CDR3 totals 14 residues. DNA for the CDR3: TGTGCCAGCAGCCCCGAGGGTCTCGCCGGGGAGCTGTTTTTT. It is translated as CASSPEGLAGELFF.

The rearrangement links TRBV6-2 or TRBV6-3 to TRBJ1-2; 10 bases agree with TRBD1. The V and J ends lost 4 bases and 6 bases, in that order; junction bases with no gene match: 8. The CDR3 sequence is 15 residues long. Per germline, CDR1 MNHEY and CDR2 SVGEGT. Here the CDR3 reads CASSSILGQGHGYTF. In DNA form, the CDR3 reads TGTGCCAGCAGTTCCATCTTGGGACAGGGGCATGGCTACACCTTC.

There are a few counts of this clone. This chain uses TRBV5-4 with TRBJ1-5; D gene ambiguous. With 0 bases removed from V and 0 bases from J, the gap between germline ends came to 13 bases. In germline, CDR1 is SGHNT, CDR2 YYREEE (reference sequence). CDR3 length: 17 amino acids. This chain's CDR3 is CASSLDGILNSNQPQHF. The CDR3 DNA follows: TGTGCCAGCAGCTTGGACGGTATTCTCAATAGCAATCAGCCCCAGCATTTT.